These T cell receptor beta chains were read from a single sample in a study of glioma-infiltrating T cells. TCRdb passed the multiplex PCR reads through MiXCR, listing each CDR3 protein once. The table lists tens of thousands of distinct CDR3 sequences, approximately 39% of them singletons. Input material: glioma tissue, nonneoplastic brain tissue, or PBMCs (not recorded which). These receptors came from a human donor with low-grade glioma or glioblastoma, undergoing nonglioma brain surgery, or in good health (not recorded which). CDR3s include the opening cysteine and the closing phenylalanine or tryptophan. The D gene is left open where the match is weak. Rows give clone size only sometimes, using once, few, many, or a class for an expanded clone.

cdr3_length d_call clone_size j_call v_call cdr3_nt cdr3_aa
15 NA many TRBJ2-1 TRBV14 TGTGCCAGCAGCCAAGTAGGTGGGCCCGGCAATGAGCAGTTCTTC CASSQVGGPGNEQFF
15 TRBD2 many TRBJ2-3 TRBV7-3 TGTGCCAGCAGCTTATTGGGACTAGCGTCTGATACGCAGTATTTT CASSLLGLASDTQYF
14 NA many TRBJ2-7 TRBV29-1 TGCAGCGTTTCTAGAGTAGTGCCTTCCTACGAGCAGTACTTC CSVSRVVPSYEQYF
16 NA few TRBJ2-7 TRBV7-7 TGTGCCAGCAGCCCCCGGGCGGGTATATGGGCCTACGAGCAGTACTTC CASSPRAGIWAYEQYF
15 TRBD1 NA TRBJ2-3 TRBV20-1 TGCAGTGCTAGCTCCGGACAGGGGGGCCGAGATACGCAGTATTTT CSASSGQGGRDTQYF
13 NA many TRBJ1-1 TRBV12-3/TRBV12-4 TGTGCCAGCAGCAACCGGGGGGGCACTGAAGCTTTCTTT CASSNRGGTEAFF
15 TRBD2 many TRBJ2-7 TRBV5-1 TGCGCCAGTAGAACCCTAGCGGGGGACTCCTACGAGCAGTACTTC CASRTLAGDSYEQYF
17 TRBD2 once TRBJ2-1 TRBV20-1 TGCAGTCCACATGGCATCCCGATAGCGGGAGGGCTTGATGAGCAGTTCTTT CSPHGIPIAGGLDEQFF
13 NA many TRBJ1-1 TRBV6-4 TGTGCCAGCAGTCTACATCTGGACACTGAAGCTTTCTTT CASSLHLDTEAFF
14 NA many TRBJ2-3 TRBV18 TGTGCCAGCTCACCACTACAGGGCACAGATACGCAGTATTTT CASSPLQGTDTQYF
14 TRBD1 NA TRBJ1-1 TRBV18 TGTGCCAGCTCACCGGGACAGGGGAACACTGAAGCTTTCTTT CASSPGQGNTEAFF
13 NA many TRBJ2-2 TRBV7-2 TGTGCCAGCAGCTTAGTAGACAGTTCCCTACTGTTTTTT CASSLVDSSLLFF
15 TRBD1 NA TRBJ2-7 TRBV20-1 TGCAGTGCTAGAGATGAGACAGGGGCGGTGGGTGAGCAGTACTTT CSARDETGAVGEQYF
17 TRBD2 NA TRBJ2-1 TRBV3-1 TGTGCCAGCAGCCAAGATCTCCTAGCGGGGGGCCGGGAAACCCAGTTCTTC CASSQDLLAGGRETQFF
14 TRBD1 NA TRBJ2-2 TRBV6-5 TGTGCCAGCAGTTGGGACAGGGACACCGGGGAGCTGTTTTTT CASSWDRDTGELFF
13 NA NA TRBJ2-3 TRBV14 TGTGCCAGCATTCAGTGGGGCACAGATACGCAGTATTTT CASIQWGTDTQYF
14 TRBD1 many TRBJ2-7 TRBV6-1 TGTGCCAGCAGCAACGGACAGGGCGGATACGAGCAGTACTTC CASSNGQGGYEQYF
15 NA many TRBJ2-1 TRBV7-9 TGTGCCAGCAGCTTAAATACTAACCTTCGCAATGAGCAGTTCTTC CASSLNTNLRNEQFF
11 NA many TRBJ2-3 TRBV20-1 TGCAGTGCTAGTCAGGCAGATACGCAGTATTTT CSASQADTQYF